What follows is one TCR beta chain and its context. This sample was included in a study of HIV-infected patients and healthy controls. Using its own MiXCR run on the 5' RACE reads, TCRdb lists one record per CDR3 protein. The table lists about 64,000 distinct CDR3 sequences, 19% of them singletons. Trimming stripped 0 bases from V and 9 bases from J, with 3 bases between. Germline V gene lookup returns CDR1 SEHNR and CDR2 FQNEAQ (reference sequence). The CDR3 sequence is 12 residues long. Sequenced material: CD4+ T cells from blood. This clonotype was sampled from a human donor in good health. The rearrangement joins TRBV7-9 to TRBJ1-6; D unresolved. CDR3 region: CASSLAFSPLHF. In DNA form, the CDR3 reads TGTGCCAGCAGCTTAGCTTTTTCACCCCTCCACTTT.